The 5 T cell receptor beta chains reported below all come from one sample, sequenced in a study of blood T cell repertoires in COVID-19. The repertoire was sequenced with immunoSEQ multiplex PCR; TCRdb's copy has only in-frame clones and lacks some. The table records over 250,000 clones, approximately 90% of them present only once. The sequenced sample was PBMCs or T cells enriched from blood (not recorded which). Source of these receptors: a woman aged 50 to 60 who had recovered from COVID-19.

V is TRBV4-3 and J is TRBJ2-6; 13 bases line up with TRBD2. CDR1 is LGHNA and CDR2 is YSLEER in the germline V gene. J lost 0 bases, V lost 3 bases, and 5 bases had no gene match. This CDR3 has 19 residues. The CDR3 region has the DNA TGCGCCAGCAGCCAGAGGGGACTAGCGGGACTCTCTGGGGCCAACGTCCTGACTTTC. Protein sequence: CASSQRGLAGLSGANVLTF.

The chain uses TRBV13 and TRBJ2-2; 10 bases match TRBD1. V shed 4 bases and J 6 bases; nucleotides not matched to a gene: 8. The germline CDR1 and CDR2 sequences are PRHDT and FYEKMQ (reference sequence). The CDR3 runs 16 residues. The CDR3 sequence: CASSSPGQGIAGELFF. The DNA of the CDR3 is TGTGCCAGCAGCTCTCCGGGACAGGGGATTGCCGGGGAGCTGTTTTTT.

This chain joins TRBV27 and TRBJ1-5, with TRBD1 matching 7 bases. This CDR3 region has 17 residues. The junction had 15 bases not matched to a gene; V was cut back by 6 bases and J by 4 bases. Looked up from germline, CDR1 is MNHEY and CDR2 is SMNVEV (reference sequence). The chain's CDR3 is CASRPTYSTGTNQPQHF. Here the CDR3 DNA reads TGTGCCAGCAGGCCAACCTACTCGACAGGGACGAATCAGCCCCAGCATTTT.

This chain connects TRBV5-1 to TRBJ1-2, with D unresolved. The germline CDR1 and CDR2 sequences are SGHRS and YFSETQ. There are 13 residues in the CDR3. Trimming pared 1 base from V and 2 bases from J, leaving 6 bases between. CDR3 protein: CASSLTVNYGYTF. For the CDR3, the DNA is TGCGCCAGCAGCTTGACAGTGAACTATGGCTACACCTTC.

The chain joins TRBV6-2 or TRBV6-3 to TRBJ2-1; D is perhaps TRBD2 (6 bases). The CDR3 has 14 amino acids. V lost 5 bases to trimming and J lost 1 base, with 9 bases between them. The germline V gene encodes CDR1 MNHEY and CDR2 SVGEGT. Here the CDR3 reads CASSRSGSYNEQFF. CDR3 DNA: TGTGCCAGCAGTCGCAGCGGGTCCTACAATGAGCAGTTCTTC.